Given below is one T cell receptor (beta chain) in context. Its antigen is not identified. Amplification targeted TCR beta CDR3 regions from RNA transcripts. A set of HTBI primers served as the primers for a first-round RT-PCR of the TCR CDR3. TCRdb reprocessed the multiplex PCR reads via MiXCR and lists one record per CDR3 protein. The table includes 250,000 to 400,000 distinct CDR3 sequences, approximately 13% detected once. These data belong to a study of T cells in Graves' hyperthyroidism and ophthalmopathy. Study-level results: Onset of ophthalmopathy came a median roughly 6.4 months after the model predicted it. Most expanded thyroid clonotypes above 0.001 recurred in blood.

Ophthalmopathy patients had moderate-to-severe active disease, CAS ≥3, NOSPECS ≥4, and disease duration under 3 months. The germline V gene encodes CDR1 MGHRA and CDR2 YSYEKL. Trimming took 4 bases from V and 2 from J; bases not matched to a gene: 6. This CDR3 region has 15 residues. The source material was blood. V is TRBV4-1 and J is TRBJ2-7; TRBD1 matches at 9 bases. The receptor was isolated from a woman aged 35 to 49 with Graves' ophthalmopathy. CDR3 loop: CASSLTGTGTYEQYF. Written as DNA, the CDR3 is TGCGCCAGCAGCCTAACCGGGACAGGGACCTACGAGCAGTACTTC.